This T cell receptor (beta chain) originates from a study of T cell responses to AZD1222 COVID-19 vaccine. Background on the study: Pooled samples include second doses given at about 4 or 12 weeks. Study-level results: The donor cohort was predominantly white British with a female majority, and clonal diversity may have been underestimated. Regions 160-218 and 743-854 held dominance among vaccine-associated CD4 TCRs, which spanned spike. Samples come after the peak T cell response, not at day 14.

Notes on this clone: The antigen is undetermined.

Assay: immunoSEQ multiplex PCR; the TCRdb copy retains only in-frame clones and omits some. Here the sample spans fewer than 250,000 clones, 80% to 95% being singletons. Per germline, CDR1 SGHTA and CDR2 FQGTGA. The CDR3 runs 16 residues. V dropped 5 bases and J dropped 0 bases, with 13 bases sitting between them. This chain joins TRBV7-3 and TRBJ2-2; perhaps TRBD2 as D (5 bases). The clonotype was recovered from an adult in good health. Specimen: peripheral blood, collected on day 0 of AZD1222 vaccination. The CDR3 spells CASSPRAAANTGELFF. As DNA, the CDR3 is TGTGCCAGCAGCCCTCGGGCAGCGGCGAACACCGGGGAGCTGTTTTTT.